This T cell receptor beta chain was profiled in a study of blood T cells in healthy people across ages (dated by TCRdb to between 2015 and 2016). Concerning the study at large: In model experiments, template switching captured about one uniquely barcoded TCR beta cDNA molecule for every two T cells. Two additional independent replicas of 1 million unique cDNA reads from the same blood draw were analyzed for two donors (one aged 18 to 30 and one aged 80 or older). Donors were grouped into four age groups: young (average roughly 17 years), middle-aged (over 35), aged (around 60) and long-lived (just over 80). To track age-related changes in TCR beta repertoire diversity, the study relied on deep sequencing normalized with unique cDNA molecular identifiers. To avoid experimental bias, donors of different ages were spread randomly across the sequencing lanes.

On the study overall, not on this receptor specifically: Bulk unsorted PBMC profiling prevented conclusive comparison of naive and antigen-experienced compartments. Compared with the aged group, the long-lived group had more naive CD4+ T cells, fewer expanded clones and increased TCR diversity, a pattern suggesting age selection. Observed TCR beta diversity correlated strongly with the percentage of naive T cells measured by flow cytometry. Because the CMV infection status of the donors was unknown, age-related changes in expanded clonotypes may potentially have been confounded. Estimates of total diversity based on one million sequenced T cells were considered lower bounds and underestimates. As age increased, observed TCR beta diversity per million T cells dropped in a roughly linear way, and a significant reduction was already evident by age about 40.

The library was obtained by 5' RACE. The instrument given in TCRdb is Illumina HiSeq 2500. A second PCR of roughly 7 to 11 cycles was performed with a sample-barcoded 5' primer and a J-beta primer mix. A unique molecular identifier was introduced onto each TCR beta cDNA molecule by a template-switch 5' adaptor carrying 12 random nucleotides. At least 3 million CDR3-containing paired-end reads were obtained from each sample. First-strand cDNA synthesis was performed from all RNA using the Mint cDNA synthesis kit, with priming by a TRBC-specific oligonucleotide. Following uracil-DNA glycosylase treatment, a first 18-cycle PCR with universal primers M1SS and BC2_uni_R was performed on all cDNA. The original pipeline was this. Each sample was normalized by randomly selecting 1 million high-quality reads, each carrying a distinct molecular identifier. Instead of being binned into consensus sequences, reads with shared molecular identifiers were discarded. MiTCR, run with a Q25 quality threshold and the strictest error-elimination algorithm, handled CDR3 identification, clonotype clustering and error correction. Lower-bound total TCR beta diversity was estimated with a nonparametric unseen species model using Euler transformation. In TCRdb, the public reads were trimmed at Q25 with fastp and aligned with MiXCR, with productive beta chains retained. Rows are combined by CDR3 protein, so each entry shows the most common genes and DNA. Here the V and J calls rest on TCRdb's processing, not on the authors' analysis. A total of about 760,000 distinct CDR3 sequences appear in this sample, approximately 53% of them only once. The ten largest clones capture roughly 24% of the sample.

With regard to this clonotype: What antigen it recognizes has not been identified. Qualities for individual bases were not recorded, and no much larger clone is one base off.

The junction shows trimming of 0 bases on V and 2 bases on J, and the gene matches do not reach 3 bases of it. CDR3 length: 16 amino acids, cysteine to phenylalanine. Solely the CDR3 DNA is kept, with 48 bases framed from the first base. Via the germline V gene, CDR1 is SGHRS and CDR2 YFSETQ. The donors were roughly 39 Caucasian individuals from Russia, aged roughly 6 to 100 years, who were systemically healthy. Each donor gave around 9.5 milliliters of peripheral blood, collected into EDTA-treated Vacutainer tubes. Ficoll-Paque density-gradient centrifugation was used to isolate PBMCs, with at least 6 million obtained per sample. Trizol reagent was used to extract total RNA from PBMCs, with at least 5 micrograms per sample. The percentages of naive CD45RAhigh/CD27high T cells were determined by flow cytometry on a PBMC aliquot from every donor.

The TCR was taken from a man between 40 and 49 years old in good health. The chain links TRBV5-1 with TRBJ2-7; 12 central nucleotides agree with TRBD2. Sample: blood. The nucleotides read TGCGCCAGCAGCTTGGCACTAGCGGGAGGAACCTACGAGCAGTACTTC. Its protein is CASSLALAGGTYEQYF. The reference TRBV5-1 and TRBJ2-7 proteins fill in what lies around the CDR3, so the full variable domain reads KAGVTQTPRYLIKTRGQQVTLSCSPISGHRSVSWYQQTPGQGLQFLFEYFSETQRNKGNFPGRFSGRQFSNSRSEMNVSTLELGDSALYLCASSLALAGGTYEQYFGPGTRLTVT.